The T cell receptor beta chain under discussion was sequenced for a study of T cell changes during pregnancy in multiple sclerosis (dated by TCRdb to between 2018 and 2021). About the study as a whole: In women with multiple sclerosis, the researchers looked at how the T cell repertoire shifted as pregnancy progressed.

As to this clone: Its antigen remains undetermined. No clone much larger than this one lies a single base away; base qualities are absent.

Receptors were amplified or captured by the immunoSEQ multiplex PCR assay. Imported from immuneACCESS, the table was reduced by TCRdb to in-frame sequences with V and J called. These copies leave out some clones; in studies compared against another copy, an unresolved V gene accounts for under half, and the cause of the remainder is not known. Present in this sample are tens of thousands of clones, roughly 87% of which were seen just once. The ten most abundant clones make up 1.5% to 2% of the sample. The sample consisted of peripheral blood, taken in the first trimester of pregnancy. The TCR originated in a female donor with multiple sclerosis, enrolled in a pregnancy study.

In nucleotides, the sequence is TGTGCCAGCAGCTTGGACAACTCTGGGGCCAACGTCCTGACTTTC. Its translation is CASSLDNSGANVLTF. Rearrangement joined TRBV5-4 to TRBJ2-6, with no reliable assignment of the D segment. There are 15 amino acids in the CDR3, from cysteine to phenylalanine inclusive. The DNA shown is the 45-base CDR3, in frame from base 1. CDR1 and CDR2 are drawn from the germline V gene (reference sequence): SGHNT, YYREEE. V loses 0 bases, J loses 0 bases, and the germline ends lie 4 bases apart.